This TCR beta chain was sequenced during a study of tumor and adjacent non-tumor tissue in lung cancer. Study-wide background: Each sample yielded 3.5 million to 4.5 million productive TCRbeta reads on average. Study-wide results and limits: Normal lung showed higher cumulative top 100 clone frequency than tumor. Patients with more diverse tumor TCRs had worse survival. TCR diversity was significantly greater in tumor than normal lung tissue.

TCRbeta libraries were built with three rounds of nested PCR, modified from ARM-PCR. TCRdb passed the multiplex PCR reads through MiXCR, listing each CDR3 protein once. The sample yields some 120,000 distinct CDR3 sequences, about 66% seen once. This clonotype has ten or more counts. Its matching antigen is unknown. This CDR3 is 14 amino acids long. Germline V CDR1 and CDR2: MNHEY, SVGEGT. The V gene end was trimmed by 4 bases and the J gene end by 6 bases; junction bases not matched to a gene: 3. No cell sorting was done before RNA was extracted from the tissue. This sequence was found in a man younger than 40 with non-small cell lung cancer. Source material: lung tumor tissue. The chain couples TRBV6-2 or TRBV6-3 to TRBJ1-6, with 7 positions matching TRBD1. CDR3 sequence reads: CASSSTGRNSPLHF. The CDR3 DNA follows: TGTGCCAGCAGTTCGACAGGGCGTAATTCACCCCTCCACTTT.